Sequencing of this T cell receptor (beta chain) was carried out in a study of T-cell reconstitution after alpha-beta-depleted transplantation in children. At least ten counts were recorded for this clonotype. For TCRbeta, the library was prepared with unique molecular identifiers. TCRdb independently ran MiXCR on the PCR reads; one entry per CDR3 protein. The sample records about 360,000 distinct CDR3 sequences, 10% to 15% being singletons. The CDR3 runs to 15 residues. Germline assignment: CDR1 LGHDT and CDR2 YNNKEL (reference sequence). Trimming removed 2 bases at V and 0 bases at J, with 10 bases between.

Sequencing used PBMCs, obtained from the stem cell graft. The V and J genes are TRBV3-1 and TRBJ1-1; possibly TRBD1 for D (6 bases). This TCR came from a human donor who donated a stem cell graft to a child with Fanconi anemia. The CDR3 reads CASSQLDSMNTEAFF. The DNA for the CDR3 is TGTGCCAGCAGCCAATTGGACAGCATGAACACTGAAGCTTTCTTT.